One T cell receptor (beta chain) is described in this entry. The antigen is undetermined. The data were obtained in a study of shared clonotypes between healthy human individuals. Every immunoSEQ plate was one replicate of a subset's evenly spread DNA. Assay used: immunoSEQ multiplex PCR; TCRdb lists only in-frame clones, some missing. This sample carries millions of clones, around 93% of them seen once, and the ten largest clones take more than 1.5%. Terminally differentiated effector memory CD45RA+ cells were excluded by CCR7 positive selection of CD45RO-negative cells. All donors were Caucasian adults living in Nashville, Tennessee. V gave up 5 bases and J gave up 2 bases, with 8 bases separating them. Germline V gene lookup returns CDR1 SGHAT and CDR2 FQNNGV. The CDR3 has 13 amino acids. General study results and limits: Rarefaction gave evidence that sorted-subset sequencing remained incomplete despite large depth.

This clonotype was sampled from a man aged 18 to 29 in good health. Some clones in this sample may be carry-over from other donors' samples. What was sequenced was naive CD8+ T cells from PBMCs. The V call is TRBV11-2, the J call TRBJ2-3; D gene unclear. Here the CDR3 reads CASSPRITDTQYF. CDR3 nucleotide sequence: TGTGCCAGCAGCCCGCGGATCACAGATACGCAGTATTTT.